The TCR beta chain described here comes from a study of T cell responses to AZD1222 COVID-19 vaccine. The study, taken as a whole, reports: AZD1222 recipients seropositive at baseline numbered only 5 or 6.

Here immunoSEQ multiplex PCR was the method, and the copy in TCRdb shows in-frame clones only, minus some. The repertoire holds approximately 75,000 clones, with 90% as singletons. This clone was observed a single time. Its antigen remains unidentified. Trimming took 7 bases from V and 2 from J, leaving 12 bases between them. Germline loops: CDR1 MNHEY, CDR2 SVGAGI. This CDR3 has 13 amino acids. The receptor was isolated from an adult who received the AZD1222 COVID-19 vaccine. The specimen comprised peripheral blood, sampled 28 days after the second AZD1222 dose. The chain is built from TRBV6-5 and TRBJ2-7; D is tentatively TRBD1 or TRBD2 (5 bases each). The CDR3 coding sequence is TGTGCCAGCAATCGGCCGGGGCCCTACGAGCAGTACTTC. Residues: CASNRPGPYEQYF.